This TCR beta chain was recorded in a study of T-cell reconstitution after alpha-beta-depleted transplantation in children. Study results and limitations: Reportedly, roughly two months post-transplant, alpha-beta T cells arose from several hundred expanded graft clones.

Researchers prepared the TCRbeta library using unique molecular identifiers, the study reports. Using its own MiXCR run on the PCR reads, TCRdb lists one record per CDR3 protein. Of 98,000 or so distinct CDR3 sequences listed, approximately 6% are singletons. CDR3 size: 15 residues. Germline V gene data show CDR1 as SNHLY and CDR2 as FYNNEI. V was trimmed by 1 base and J by 2 bases, leaving 12 bases between them. This clonotype was observed a handful of times. As yet, its antigen is unknown. J is TRBJ2-7 and V is TRBV2, with a possible D match to TRBD2 (5 bases). The clonotype was recovered from a male patient aged 2 to 9 who had a stem cell transplant for acute lymphoblastic leukemia, so the T cells may come from the graft donor. Material: PBMCs, mostly from graft donor cells, obtained 360 days after TCRalphabeta/CD19-depleted stem cell transplant. This CDR3 reads CASSEVRGLTYEQYF. The CDR3 DNA follows: TGTGCCAGCAGTGAAGTGCGCGGGCTCACCTACGAGCAGTACTTC. Drawing the rest from reference TRBV2 and TRBJ2-7, the complete variable domain is EPEVTQTPSHQVTQMGQEVILRCVPISNHLYFYWYRQILGQKVEFLVSFYNNEISEKSEIFDDQFSVERPDGSNFTLKIRSTKLEDSAMYFCASSEVRGLTYEQYFGPGTRLTVT.